The sequence of this T cell receptor (beta chain) was determined in a study of early T cells in non-severe SARS-CoV-2 infection. The CDR3 spans 16 residues. The V gene's germline CDR1 is SGHAT and CDR2 FQNNGV. Study-level points and caveats: Matching against VDJdb likely underestimated virus-specific expansions, favoring anti-spike CD8.

Unique molecular identifiers (one per individual cDNA molecule) were attached. Each CDR3 protein gets one entry after TCRdb re-called the 5' RACE reads with MiXCR. The table has around 60,000 distinct CDR3 sequences, 8.5% to 10% seen once; the top ten hold over 8.5%. Regarding this clonotype: The antigen remains undetermined. Since a much larger clone is just one base distant, this may be a read error.

The sample taken for sequencing was whole blood. The TCR comes from an adult who was a healthcare worker with PCR-confirmed SARS-CoV-2 infection or an uninfected control (not recorded which). The chain employs TRBV11-2 and TRBJ2-3; either TRBD1 or TRBD2 may fit D (5 bases each). The CDR3 DNA reads as TGTGTCAGCAGCAGTAGTCGGGGACCGACTTTAGATACGCAGTATTTT. Translating gives CVSSSSRGPTLDTQYF.